This T cell receptor beta chain was captured in a study of early T cells in non-severe SARS-CoV-2 infection. About the study: Chains were not paired, and sequencing was done on bulk RNA from unsorted whole blood.

This clonotype has ten or more counts. Unique molecular identifiers were added to individual cDNA molecules. TCRdb re-derived calls from the 5' RACE reads in MiXCR, one entry per CDR3 protein. Of around 50,000 distinct CDR3 sequences in the sample, 12% are singletons; the top ten hold about 9.7%. The CDR3 length is 13 residues. CDR1 and CDR2 from the germline V gene are SEHNR and FQNEAQ (reference sequence). The ends were cut back, 5 bases at V and 0 bases at J, with 7 bases in the middle. Material: whole blood. This TCR came from an adult who was a healthcare worker with PCR-confirmed SARS-CoV-2 infection or an uninfected control (not recorded which). The genes are TRBV7-9 and TRBJ1-1, with unresolved D. CDR3 protein: CASSARMNTEAFF. The CDR3 nucleotides read TGTGCCAGCAGCGCAAGAATGAACACTGAAGCTTTCTTT.